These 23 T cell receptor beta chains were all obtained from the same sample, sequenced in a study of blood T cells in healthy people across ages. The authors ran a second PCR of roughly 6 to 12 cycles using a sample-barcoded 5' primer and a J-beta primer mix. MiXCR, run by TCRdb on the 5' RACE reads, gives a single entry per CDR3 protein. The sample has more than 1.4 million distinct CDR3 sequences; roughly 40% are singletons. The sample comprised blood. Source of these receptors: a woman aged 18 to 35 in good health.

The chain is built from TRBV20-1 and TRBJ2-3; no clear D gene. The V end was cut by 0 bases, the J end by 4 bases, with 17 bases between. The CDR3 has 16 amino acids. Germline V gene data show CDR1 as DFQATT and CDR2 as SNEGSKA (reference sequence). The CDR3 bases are TGCAGTGCTAGAGAGCGAGGCTCCCCGAAGGCAGATACGCAGTATTTT. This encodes CSARERGSPKADTQYF.

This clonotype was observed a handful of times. CDR3 in DNA: TGTGCCAGCAGCACGAGCGGGAGTGGTACGCAGTATTTT. This codes for CASSTSGSGTQYF. The rearrangement uses TRBV7-2 and TRBJ2-3; 8 positions agree with TRBD2. This CDR3 contains 13 residues. After removal of 5 bases from V and 8 bases from J, the junction contained 6 bases not matched to a gene. Per the germline V gene, CDR1 is SGHTA and CDR2 is FQGNSA.

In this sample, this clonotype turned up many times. The CDR3 here is CASSGGTSSYNEQFF. The CDR3 DNA is TGTGCCAGCAGTGGGGGGACTAGCTCCTACAATGAGCAGTTCTTC. The chain links TRBV2 to TRBJ2-1, with TRBD2 identical over 8 bases. V trimming: 4 bases; J trimming: 0 bases; junction bases outside the gene matches: 2. The CDR3 covers 15 residues. The germline V gene encodes CDR1 SNHLY and CDR2 FYNNEI.

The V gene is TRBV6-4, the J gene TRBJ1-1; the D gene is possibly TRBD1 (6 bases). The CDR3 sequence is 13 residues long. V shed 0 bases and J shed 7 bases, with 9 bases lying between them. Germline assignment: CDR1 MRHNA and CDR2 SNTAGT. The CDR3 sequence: CASSDSGGGEAFF. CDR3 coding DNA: TGTGCCAGCAGTGACTCAGGAGGGGGTGAAGCTTTCTTT.

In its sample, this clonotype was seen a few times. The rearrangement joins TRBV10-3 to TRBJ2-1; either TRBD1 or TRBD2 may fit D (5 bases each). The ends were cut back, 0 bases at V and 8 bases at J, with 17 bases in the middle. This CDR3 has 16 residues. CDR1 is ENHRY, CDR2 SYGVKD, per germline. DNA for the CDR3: TGTGCCATCAGTGAGTCGGGGACGGAGCCGATCGATGAGCAGTTCTTC. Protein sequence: CAISESGTEPIDEQFF.

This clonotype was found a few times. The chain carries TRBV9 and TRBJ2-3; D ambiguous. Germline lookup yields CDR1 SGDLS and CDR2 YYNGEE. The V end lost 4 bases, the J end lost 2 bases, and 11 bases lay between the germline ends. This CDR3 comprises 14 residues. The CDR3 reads CASSSRDSTDTQYF. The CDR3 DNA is TGTGCCAGCAGCTCACGAGACTCCACAGATACGCAGTATTTT.

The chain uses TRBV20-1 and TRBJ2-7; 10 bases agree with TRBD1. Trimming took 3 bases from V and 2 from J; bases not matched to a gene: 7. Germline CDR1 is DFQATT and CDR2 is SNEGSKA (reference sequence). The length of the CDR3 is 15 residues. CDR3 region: CSASNGGQGTYEQYF. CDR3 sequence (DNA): TGCAGTGCTAGTAACGGGGGACAGGGGACCTACGAGCAGTACTTC.

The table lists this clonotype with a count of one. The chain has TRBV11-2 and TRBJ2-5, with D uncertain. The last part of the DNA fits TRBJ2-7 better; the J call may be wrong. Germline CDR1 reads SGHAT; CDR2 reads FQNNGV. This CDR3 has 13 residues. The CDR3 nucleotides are TGTGCCAGCAGCGCCCCATCCGACGACGAGCAGTACTTC. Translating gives CASSAPSDDEQYF.

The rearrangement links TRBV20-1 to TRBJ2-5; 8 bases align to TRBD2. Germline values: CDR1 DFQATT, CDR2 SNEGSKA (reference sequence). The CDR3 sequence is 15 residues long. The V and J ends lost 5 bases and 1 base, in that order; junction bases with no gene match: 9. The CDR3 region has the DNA TGCAGTGCTCAGCCAACTAGCGGCACCCAAGAGACCCAGTACTTC. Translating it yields CSAQPTSGTQETQYF.

The CDR3 region is CASSQPLGGAGPLVLTQYF. The DNA of the CDR3 is TGTGCCAGCAGCCAACCCCTGGGGGGAGCAGGGCCCTTGGTTTTGACCCAGTACTTC. The chain recombines TRBV11-2 with TRBJ2-7; possibly TRBD2 for D (6 bases). The assigned J gene may be wrong: the sequence end matches TRBJ2-5 better. This CDR3 is built from 19 residues. CDR1 and CDR2 from the germline V gene are SGHAT and FQNNGV.

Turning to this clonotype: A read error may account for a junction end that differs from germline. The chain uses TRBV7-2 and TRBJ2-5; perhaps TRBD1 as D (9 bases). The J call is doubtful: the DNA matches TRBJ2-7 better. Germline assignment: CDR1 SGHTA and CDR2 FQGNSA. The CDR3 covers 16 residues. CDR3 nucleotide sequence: TGCGCCAGCAGCTTAGTGGGCGGGGGGACAGGGATCGAGCAGTACTTC. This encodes CASSLVGGGTGIEQYF.

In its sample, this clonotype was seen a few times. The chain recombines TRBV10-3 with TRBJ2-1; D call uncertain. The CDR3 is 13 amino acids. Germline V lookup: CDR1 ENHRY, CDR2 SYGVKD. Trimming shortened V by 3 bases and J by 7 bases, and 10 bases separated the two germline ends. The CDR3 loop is CAISDGQPNEQFF. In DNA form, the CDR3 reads TGTGCCATCAGTGACGGGCAGCCGAATGAGCAGTTCTTC.

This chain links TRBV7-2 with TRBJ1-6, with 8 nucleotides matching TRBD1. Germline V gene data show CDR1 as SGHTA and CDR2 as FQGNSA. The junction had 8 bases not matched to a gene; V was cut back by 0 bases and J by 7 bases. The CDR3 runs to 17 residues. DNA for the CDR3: TGTGCCAGCAGCTTAGCATCGGCAGGGGGCGTGAATTCACCCCTCCACTTT. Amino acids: CASSLASAGGVNSPLHF.

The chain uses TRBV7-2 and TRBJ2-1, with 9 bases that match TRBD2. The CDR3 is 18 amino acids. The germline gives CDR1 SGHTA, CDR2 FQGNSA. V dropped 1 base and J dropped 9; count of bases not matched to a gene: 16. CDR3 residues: CASSLVGRLAVRLGEQFF. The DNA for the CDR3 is TGTGCCAGCAGCTTAGTTGGGCGACTAGCGGTTCGTTTAGGTGAGCAGTTCTTC.

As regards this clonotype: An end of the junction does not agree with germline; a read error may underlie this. The DNA for the CDR3 is TGCGCCAGCAGCTTAGAGGGGACAGGGGCCCCTTACAATGAGCAGTTCTTC. Protein: CASSLEGTGAPYNEQFF. The V and J genes are TRBV7-2 and TRBJ2-1, with 10 bases fitting TRBD1. CDR3 size: 17 residues. Per the germline V gene, CDR1 is SGHTA and CDR2 is FQGNSA.

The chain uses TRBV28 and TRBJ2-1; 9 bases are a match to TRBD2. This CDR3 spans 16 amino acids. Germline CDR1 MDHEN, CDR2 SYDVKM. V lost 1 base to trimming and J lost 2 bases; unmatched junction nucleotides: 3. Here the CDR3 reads CASSLFASGTYNEQFF. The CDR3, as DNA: TGTGCCAGCAGTTTATTTGCTAGCGGGACCTACAATGAGCAGTTCTTC. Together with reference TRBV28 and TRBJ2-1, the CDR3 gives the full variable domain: DVKVTQSSRYLVKRTGEKVFLECVQDMDHENMFWYRQDPGLGLRLIYFSYDVKMKEKGDIPEGYSVSREKKERFSLILESASTNQTSMYLCASSLFASGTYNEQFFGPGTRLTVL.

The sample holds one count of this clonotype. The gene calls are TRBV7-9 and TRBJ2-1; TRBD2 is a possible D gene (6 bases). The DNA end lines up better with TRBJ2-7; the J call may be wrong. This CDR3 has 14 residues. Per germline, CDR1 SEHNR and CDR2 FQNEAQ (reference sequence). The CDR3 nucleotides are TGTGCCAGCAGCTTAGGGGCGGGGAACGACGAGCAGTACTTC. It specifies CASSLGAGNDEQYF.

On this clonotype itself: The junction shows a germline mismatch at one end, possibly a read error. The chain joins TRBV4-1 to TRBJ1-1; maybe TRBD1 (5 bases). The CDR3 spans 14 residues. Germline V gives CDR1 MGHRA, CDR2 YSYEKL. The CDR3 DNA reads TGCGTCAGCAGCCAAGGGACGGTGAACACTGAAGCTTTCTTT. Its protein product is CVSSQGTVNTEAFF.

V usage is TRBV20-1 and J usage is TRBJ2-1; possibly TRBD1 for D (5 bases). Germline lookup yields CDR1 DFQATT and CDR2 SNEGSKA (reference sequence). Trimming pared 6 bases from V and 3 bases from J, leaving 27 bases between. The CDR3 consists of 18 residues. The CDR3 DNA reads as TGCAGTGCCCTCCAGGGAATCCCTACGAAGCGCGACTACAATGAGCAGTTCTTC. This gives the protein CSALQGIPTKRDYNEQFF.

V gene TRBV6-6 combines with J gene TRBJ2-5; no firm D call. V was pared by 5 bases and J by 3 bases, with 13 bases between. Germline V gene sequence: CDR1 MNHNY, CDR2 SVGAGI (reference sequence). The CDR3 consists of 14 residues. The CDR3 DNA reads TGTGCCAGCAGTGAGAAAGCGAGTGAAGAGACCCAGTACTTC. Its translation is CASSEKASEETQYF.

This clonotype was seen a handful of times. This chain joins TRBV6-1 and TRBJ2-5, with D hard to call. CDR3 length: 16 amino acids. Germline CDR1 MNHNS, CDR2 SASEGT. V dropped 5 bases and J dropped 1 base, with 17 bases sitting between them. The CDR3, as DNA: TGTGCCAGCAGTCCGCTGAAGCTGGTCACCCAAGAGACCCAGTACTTC. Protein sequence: CASSPLKLVTQETQYF.

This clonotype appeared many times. CDR3 region: CASSQVPETQYF. The CDR3 nucleotides read TGTGCCAGCAGCCAAGTACCAGAGACCCAGTACTTC. The chain employs TRBV3-1 and TRBJ2-5, with D unclear. CDR3 length: 12 amino acids. In germline, CDR1 is LGHDT, CDR2 YNNKEL (reference sequence). V was cut by 1 base and J by 4 bases, with 4 bases left in between.

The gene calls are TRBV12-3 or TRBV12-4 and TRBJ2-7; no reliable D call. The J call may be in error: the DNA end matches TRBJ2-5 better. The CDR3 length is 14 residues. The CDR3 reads CASSFGQVGETQYF. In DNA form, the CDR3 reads TGTGCCAGCAGTTTCGGGCAGGTAGGAGAGACCCAGTACTTC.